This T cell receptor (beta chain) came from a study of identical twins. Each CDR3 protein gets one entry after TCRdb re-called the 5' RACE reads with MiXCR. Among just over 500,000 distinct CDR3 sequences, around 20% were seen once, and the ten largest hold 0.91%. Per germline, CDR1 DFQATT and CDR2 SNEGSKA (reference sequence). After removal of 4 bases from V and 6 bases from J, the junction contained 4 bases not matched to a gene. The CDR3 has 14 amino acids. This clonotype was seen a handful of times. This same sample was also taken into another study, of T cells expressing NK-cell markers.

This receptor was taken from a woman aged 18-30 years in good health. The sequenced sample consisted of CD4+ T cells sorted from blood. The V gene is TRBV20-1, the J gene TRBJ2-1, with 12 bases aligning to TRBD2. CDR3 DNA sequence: TGCAGTGCTAAAGGACTAGCGGGGTTCAATGAGCAGTTCTTC. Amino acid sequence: CSAKGLAGFNEQFF.